This T cell receptor (beta chain) is drawn from a study of shared clonotypes between healthy human individuals. The overall study: Each donor's CD4 naive and CD4 memory cells filled three plates apiece, CD8 naive two, and CD8 memory one.

Study conclusions and caveats: A few donors held 5% to 5.5% of naive CD4 clonotypes in common.

Notes on this clone: Antigen specificity is unknown.

CDR1 and CDR2 (germline): SQVTM, ANQGSEA. The CDR3 has 13 residues. The germline V and J ends were trimmed by 5 bases and 0 bases, with 8 bases remaining between them. Researchers ran the assay at a deep level. Over several immunoSEQ plates, each subset's genomic DNA was distributed in even portions. Profiled with immunoSEQ multiplex PCR; TCRdb holds only in-frame clones, not every one. The sample holds approximately 330,000 clones; less than 85% are singletons and the top ten take 10%. The clonotype comes from a young man in good health. The chain links TRBV29-1 to TRBJ1-3; D not certain. Sample: memory CD4+ T cells sorted from blood. Subset defined: CD45RA-negative fraction. CDR3 sequence: CSVRVSSGNTIYF. The CDR3 nucleotides read TGCAGCGTTCGCGTGAGCTCTGGAAACACCATATATTTT.